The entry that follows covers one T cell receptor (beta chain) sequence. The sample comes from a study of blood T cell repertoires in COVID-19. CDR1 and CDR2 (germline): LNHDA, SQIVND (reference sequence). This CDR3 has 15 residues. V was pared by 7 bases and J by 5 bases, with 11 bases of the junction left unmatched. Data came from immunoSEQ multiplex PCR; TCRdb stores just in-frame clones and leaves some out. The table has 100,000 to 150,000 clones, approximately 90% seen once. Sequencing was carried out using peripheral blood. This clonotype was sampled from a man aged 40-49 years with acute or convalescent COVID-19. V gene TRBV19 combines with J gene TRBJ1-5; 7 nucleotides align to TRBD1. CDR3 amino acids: CASKGADALDQPQHF. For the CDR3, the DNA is TGTGCCAGTAAGGGGGCAGACGCGCTGGATCAGCCCCAGCATTTT.